The 29 T cell receptor beta chains below were found in one sample sequenced in a study of cytomegalovirus exposure and HLA in healthy donors. Primers included in the PCR were 60 Vbeta and 13 Jbeta primers. Assay: immunoSEQ multiplex PCR; the TCRdb copy retains only in-frame clones and omits some. The data hold 45,000 to 65,000 clones, with 73% observed a single time. Input material: PBMCs. The receptors derive from a man aged 18 to 30 in good health and CMV-seronegative.

The count of this clone is one. This chain uses TRBV30 with TRBJ1-2; D gene unclear. Germline loops: CDR1 GTSNPN, CDR2 SVGIG (reference sequence). The CDR3 sequence is 13 residues long. Trimming left V 1 base short and J 8 bases short, with 14 bases between. The CDR3 nucleotides read TGTGCCTGGAGTGACGTCCGGGCTAGCGGCTACACCTTC. Protein sequence: CAWSDVRASGYTF. The full variable domain, with the rest looked up from reference TRBV30 and TRBJ1-2, is SQTIHQWPATLVQPVGSPLSLECTVEGTSNPNLYWYRQAAGRGLQLLFYSVGIGQISSEVPQNLSASRPQDRQFILSSKKLLLSDSGFYLCAWSDVRASGYTFGSGTRLTVV.

The chain combines TRBV7-2 with TRBJ1-4; the match to TRBD1 covers 8 bases. Germline V CDR1 and CDR2: SGHTA, FQGNSA. V gave up 4 bases and J gave up 7 bases; unmatched junction bases: 5. This CDR3 spans 14 amino acids. CDR3 sequence: CASSSQGATEKLFF. The DNA for the CDR3 is TGTGCCAGCAGCTCCCAGGGGGCGACTGAAAAACTGTTTTTT.

The chain is built from TRBV5-1 and TRBJ1-2; 8 bases map to TRBD1. The J segment lost 3 bases and the V segment lost 4 bases, leaving 5 bases of the junction unmatched. Per the germline V gene, CDR1 is SGHRS and CDR2 is YFSETQ. CDR3 size: 14 residues. This chain's CDR3 is CASSAGQVDYGYTF. CDR3 coding DNA: TGCGCCAGCAGCGCGGGACAGGTTGACTATGGCTACACCTTC.

This rearrangement joins TRBV7-6 to TRBJ2-5, with D possibly TRBD2 on 5 matching bases. V lost 2 bases and J 2 bases, leaving 9 bases between the germline ends. This CDR3 region has 14 residues. Germline V gene data show CDR1 as SGHVS and CDR2 as FNYEAQ. In nucleotides, the CDR3 is TGTGCCAGCAGCTTAAGCAGCGGTCAAGAGACCCAGTACTTC. Translation gives CASSLSSGQETQYF.

V and J are TRBV9 and TRBJ1-1; D remains unclear. Deletions cut 0 bases from V and 4 bases from J, with 7 bases between. This CDR3 spans 13 amino acids. Germline loops: CDR1 SGDLS, CDR2 YYNGEE. The DNA for the CDR3 is TGTGCCAGCAGCGTAGGAGGGAGCACTGAAGCTTTCTTT. Translation: CASSVGGSTEAFF.

The chain recombines TRBV18 with TRBJ2-5; D might be TRBD2 (5 bases). The V end lost 2 bases, the J end lost 1 base, and 8 bases lay between the germline ends. Per germline, CDR1 KGHSH and CDR2 LQKENI. The CDR3 consists of 14 residues. The CDR3 is CASSPASLQETQYF. CDR3 nucleotides: TGTGCCAGCTCACCAGCTAGCCTCCAAGAGACCCAGTACTTC.

The J gene is TRBJ2-3, the V gene TRBV5-1; D call uncertain. This CDR3 has 13 residues. Germline V gives CDR1 SGHRS, CDR2 YFSETQ. Trimming pared 3 bases from V and 2 bases from J, leaving 7 bases between. The CDR3 here is CASSSQDTDTQYF. CDR3 in DNA: TGCGCCAGCAGCTCCCAGGACACAGATACGCAGTATTTT.

The gene calls are TRBV7-2 and TRBJ2-1; D possibly corresponds to TRBD1 (5 bases). Trimming stripped 0 bases from V and 6 bases from J, with 6 bases between. Germline CDR1 is SGHTA and CDR2 is FQGNSA. This CDR3 has 13 amino acids. CDR3 region: CASSLAQGNEQFF. The DNA of the CDR3 is TGTGCCAGCAGCTTAGCCCAGGGCAATGAGCAGTTCTTC.

CDR3 sequence: CASRGLGAKNIQYF. In nucleotides, the CDR3 is TGTGCCAGCAGGGGGCTCGGGGCCAAAAACATTCAGTACTTC. The chain has TRBV6-5 and TRBJ2-4, with D tentatively TRBD1 (5 bases). The V gene lost 6 bases and the J gene lost 1 base, with 10 bases spanning the gap. There are 14 residues in the CDR3. Germline assignment: CDR1 MNHEY and CDR2 SVGAGI.

The J gene is TRBJ2-1, the V gene TRBV29-1, with TRBD2 matching over 15 bases. CDR1 and CDR2 from the germline V gene are SQVTM and ANQGSEA. The CDR3 extends over 16 amino acids. The V gene end was trimmed by 7 bases and the J gene end by 4 bases; junction bases not matched to a gene: 8. CDR3 in amino acids: CSGTGTSGGHYNEQFF. In DNA, the CDR3 is TGCAGCGGGACCGGGACTAGCGGGGGGCATTACAATGAGCAGTTCTTC.

This clone came up a few times. V and J are TRBV9 and TRBJ2-1; tentatively, D is TRBD1 (6 bases). V was trimmed by 6 bases and J by 6 bases, leaving 13 bases between them. The CDR3 totals 13 residues. In germline, CDR1 is SGDLS, CDR2 YYNGEE. CDR3 bases: TGTGCCAGCACCCGTAGGGGGAGCAATGAGCAGTTCTTC. Translation: CASTRRGSNEQFF.

V is TRBV29-1 and J is TRBJ1-1, with a tentative D call TRBD1 (6 bases). Trimming took off 3 bases at V and 4 bases at J, with 9 bases between the two ends. Germline lookup yields CDR1 SQVTM and CDR2 ANQGSEA. The CDR3 consists of 12 residues. The DNA for the CDR3 is TGCAGCGTTGAGGGGGCTGTCACTGAAGCTTTCTTT. The encoded protein is CSVEGAVTEAFF. Supplemented by reference TRBV29-1 and TRBJ1-1, the full variable domain reads SAVISQKPSRDICQRGTSLTIQCQVDSQVTMMFWYRQQPGQSLTLIATANQGSEATYESGFVIDKFPISRPNLTFSTLTVSNMSPEDSSIYLCSVEGAVTEAFFGQGTRLTVV.

The V call is TRBV5-6, the J call TRBJ2-3; tentative D call: TRBD2 (5 bases). V was shortened by 4 bases and J by 6 bases, with 12 bases between the two germline ends. Germline CDR1 reads SGHDT; CDR2 reads YYEEEE. CDR3 length: 13 residues. In DNA form, the CDR3 reads TGTGCCAGCAGCACGATTAGCGAGGATACGCAGTATTTT. Its protein product is CASSTISEDTQYF.

V is TRBV7-8 and J is TRBJ2-7; 9 bases align to TRBD1. J lost 0 bases, V lost 5 bases, and 5 bases had no gene match. Germline assignment: CDR1 SGHVS and CDR2 FQNEAQ. The CDR3 runs 15 residues. CDR3 amino acids: CASSQGQGPSYEQYF. CDR3 coding DNA: TGTGCCAGCAGCCAGGGACAGGGACCCTCCTACGAGCAGTACTTC. Drawing the rest from reference TRBV7-8 and TRBJ2-7, the complete variable domain is GAGVSQSPRYKVAKRGQDVALRCDPISGHVSLFWYQQALGQGPEFLTYFQNEAQLDKSGLPSDRFFAERPEGSVSTLKIQRTQQEDSAVYLCASSQGQGPSYEQYFGPGTRLTVT.

This clone was counted between two and nine times. The rearrangement links TRBV7-2 to TRBJ1-5, with D tentatively TRBD1 (5 bases). V shed 5 bases and J shed 7 bases, with 18 bases lying between them. Germline V gene data show CDR1 as SGHTA and CDR2 as FQGNSA. CDR3 length: 15 amino acids. CDR3 amino acids: CASSPRGEGWQPQHF. The CDR3 bases are TGTGCCAGCAGCCCTAGAGGGGAGGGATGGCAGCCCCAGCATTTT.

The chain is built from TRBV28 and TRBJ1-1, with 10 positions matching TRBD1. The CDR3 sequence is 15 residues long. The V gene's germline CDR1 is MDHEN and CDR2 SYDVKM. The ends lost 5 bases at V and 9 bases at J; junction bases unmatched: 12. CDR3 loop: CASSPTDRGHSKAFF. CDR3 in DNA: TGTGCCAGCAGTCCAACAGACAGGGGGCACTCAAAAGCTTTCTTT.

This chain connects TRBV6-1 to TRBJ1-1, with 8 bases matching TRBD1. Germline V gives CDR1 MNHNS, CDR2 SASEGT. With V trimmed by 9 bases and J by 5 bases, 11 bases remained unmatched. This CDR3 region has 14 residues. The chain's CDR3 is CASTNQGARTEAFF. The CDR3 DNA sequence: TGTGCCAGTACCAATCAGGGGGCGAGAACTGAAGCTTTCTTT.

Comments on this clone: Germline and junction disagree at one end, which may indicate a read error. This chain uses TRBV7-7 with TRBJ2-5; 8 nucleotides agree with TRBD2. This CDR3 region has 14 residues. Germline V gene sequence: CDR1 SSHAT, CDR2 FNYEAQ (reference sequence). In DNA form, the CDR3 reads TGTGCTAGCAGTCGTAGCGGGACCCAAGAGACCCAGTACTTC. Its protein product is CASSRSGTQETQYF. The whole variable domain, remainder taken from reference TRBV7-7 and TRBJ2-5, is GAGVSQSPRYKVTKRGQDVTLRCDPISSHATLYWYQQALGQGPEFLTYFNYEAQPDKSGLPSDRFSAERPEGSISTLTIQRTEQRDSAMYRCASSRSGTQETQYFGPGTRLLVL.

This chain links TRBV29-1 with TRBJ2-5, with TRBD1 identical over 8 bases. CDR1 and CDR2 (germline): SQVTM, ANQGSEA. J was trimmed by 5 bases and V by 7 bases; bases with no gene match: 6. This CDR3 has 12 residues. CDR3 in amino acids: CSGTQGAETQYF. The CDR3 bases are TGCAGCGGAACGCAGGGGGCGGAGACCCAGTACTTC.

This sequence joins TRBV25-1 and TRBJ1-5, with D unresolved. This CDR3 spans 13 amino acids. The ends were cut back, 3 bases at V and 0 bases at J, with 3 bases in the middle. The germline gives CDR1 MGHDK, CDR2 SYGVNS. The CDR3: CASSDGSNQPQHF. The CDR3 DNA is TGTGCCAGCAGTGACGGTAGCAATCAGCCCCAGCATTTT.

V usage is TRBV6-5 and J usage is TRBJ2-7; D possibly corresponds to TRBD1 (6 bases). V was shortened by 6 bases and J by 3 bases, with 12 bases between the two germline ends. The germline CDR1 and CDR2 sequences are MNHEY and SVGAGI. This CDR3 is built from 13 residues. The CDR3 coding sequence is TGTGCCAGCAGAAGGGGGATGGACTACGAGCAGTACTTC. Amino acid sequence: CASRRGMDYEQYF.

V is TRBV6-5 and J is TRBJ1-5; D not certain. Germline CDR1 reads MNHEY; CDR2 reads SVGAGI. The CDR3 is made up of 13 amino acids. The V end was cut by 8 bases, the J end by 0 bases, with 8 bases between. CDR3 coding DNA: TGTGCCAGCGCCTATTATAGCAATCAGCCCCAGCATTTT. Encoded protein: CASAYYSNQPQHF.

This chain links TRBV5-1 with TRBJ2-1; 9 bases line up with TRBD1. Germline V lookup: CDR1 SGHRS, CDR2 YFSETQ. V lost 4 bases, J lost 0 bases, and 5 bases stayed unmatched. The CDR3 covers 16 residues. DNA of the CDR3: TGCGCCAGCAGCCCGGGGACAGGGTCCTCCTACAATGAGCAGTTCTTC. Translated, it gives CASSPGTGSSYNEQFF.

The chain employs TRBV7-8 and TRBJ2-1, with D possibly TRBD2 on 6 matching bases. There are 15 residues in the CDR3. Germline CDR1 SGHVS, CDR2 FQNEAQ. V dropped 1 base and J dropped 4 bases, with 11 bases sitting between them. The CDR3 here is CASSLVSGTYNEQFF. In nucleotides, the CDR3 is TGTGCCAGCAGCTTAGTTAGCGGAACTTACAATGAGCAGTTCTTC.

The chain couples TRBV6-5 to TRBJ2-7, with TRBD1 as a possible D gene (6 bases). Trimming pared 3 bases from V and 0 bases from J, leaving 9 bases between. Looked up from germline, CDR1 is MNHEY and CDR2 is SVGAGI. This CDR3 contains 14 residues. CDR3 nucleotides: TGTGCCAGCAGTTATTCGGGACACTCCTACGAGCAGTACTTC. This sequence encodes CASSYSGHSYEQYF.

V usage is TRBV4-3 and J usage is TRBJ2-6; D possibly corresponds to TRBD1 (5 bases). This CDR3 spans 18 amino acids. The ends were cut back, 0 bases at V and 0 bases at J, with 12 bases in the middle. Germline V gene sequence: CDR1 LGHNA, CDR2 YSLEER. The CDR3: CASSQDPAGYSGANVLTF. The CDR3 region has the DNA TGCGCCAGCAGCCAAGATCCGGCAGGGTACTCTGGGGCCAACGTCCTGACTTTC.

This chain uses TRBV6-1 with TRBJ1-5; D is undetermined. The CDR3 runs to 14 residues. Germline V gives CDR1 MNHNS, CDR2 SASEGT. Deletions cut 2 bases from V and 3 bases from J, with 8 bases between. CDR3 DNA: TGTGCCAGCAGTGAAAAACAGATCAATCAGCCCCAGCATTTT. Translating gives CASSEKQINQPQHF.

V and J are TRBV6-5 and TRBJ2-3, with a possible D match to TRBD2 (5 bases). This CDR3 has 14 residues. CDR1 and CDR2 (germline): MNHEY, SVGAGI. Trimming removed 5 bases from V and 3 bases from J, with 12 bases in between. The CDR3 nucleotides read TGTGCCAGCAGTCCCACAGAGGGAACAGATACGCAGTATTTT. This codes for CASSPTEGTDTQYF.

This clone has a handful of counts. The rearrangement links TRBV5-1 to TRBJ1-1, with no clear D. The CDR3 runs to 15 residues. Trimming left V 7 bases short and J 3 bases short, with 19 bases between. The V gene's germline CDR1 is SGHRS and CDR2 YFSETQ. The CDR3: CASSARGMGDTEAFF. As DNA, the CDR3 is TGCGCCAGCTCCGCACGTGGAATGGGCGACACTGAAGCTTTCTTT.